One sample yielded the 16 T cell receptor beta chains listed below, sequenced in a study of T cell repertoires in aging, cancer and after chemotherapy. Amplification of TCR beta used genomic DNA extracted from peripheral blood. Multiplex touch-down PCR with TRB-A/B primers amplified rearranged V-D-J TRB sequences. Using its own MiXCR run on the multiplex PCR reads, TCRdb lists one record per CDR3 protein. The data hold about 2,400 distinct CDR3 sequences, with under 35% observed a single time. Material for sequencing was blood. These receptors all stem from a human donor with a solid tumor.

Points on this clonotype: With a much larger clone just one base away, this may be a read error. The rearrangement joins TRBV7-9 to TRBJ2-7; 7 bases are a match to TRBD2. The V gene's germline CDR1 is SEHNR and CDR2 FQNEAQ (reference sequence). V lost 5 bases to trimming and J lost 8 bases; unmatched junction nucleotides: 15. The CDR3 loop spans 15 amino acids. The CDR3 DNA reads TGTGCCAGCAGCCAACGGGACTATCCCCCTAGCAAGCAGTACTTC. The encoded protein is CASSQRDYPPSKQYF.

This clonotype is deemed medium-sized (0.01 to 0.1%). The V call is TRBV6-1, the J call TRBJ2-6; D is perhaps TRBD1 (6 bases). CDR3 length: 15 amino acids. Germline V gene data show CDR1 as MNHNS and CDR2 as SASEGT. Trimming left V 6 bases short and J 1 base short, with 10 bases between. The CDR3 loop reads CASRLGGSGANVLTF. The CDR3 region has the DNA TGTGCCAGCAGGTTAGGGGGTTCTGGGGCCAACGTCCTGACTTTC.

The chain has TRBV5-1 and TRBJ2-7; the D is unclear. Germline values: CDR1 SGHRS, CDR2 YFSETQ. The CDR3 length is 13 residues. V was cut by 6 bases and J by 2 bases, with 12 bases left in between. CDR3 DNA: TGCGCCAGCAAGGGATCGAAGACCTACGAGCAGTACTTC. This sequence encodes CASKGSKTYEQYF.

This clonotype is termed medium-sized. CDR3 in DNA: TGTGCCAGCAGTTTGGGGTTGGCCCAGCCCCAGCATTTT. Its protein is CASSLGLAQPQHF. The chain carries TRBV12-3 or TRBV12-4 and TRBJ1-5, with D unclear. The CDR3 runs to 13 residues. Trimming removed 3 bases at V and 7 bases at J, with 10 bases between.

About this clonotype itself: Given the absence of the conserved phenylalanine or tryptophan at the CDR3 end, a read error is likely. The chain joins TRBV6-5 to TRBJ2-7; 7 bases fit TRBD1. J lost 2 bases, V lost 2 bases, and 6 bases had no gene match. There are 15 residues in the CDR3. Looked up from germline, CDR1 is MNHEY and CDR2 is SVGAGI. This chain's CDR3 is CASSYGTEAPYEQYY. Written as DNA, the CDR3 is TGTGCCAGCAGTTACGGGACAGAGGCACCCTACGAGCAGTACTAC.

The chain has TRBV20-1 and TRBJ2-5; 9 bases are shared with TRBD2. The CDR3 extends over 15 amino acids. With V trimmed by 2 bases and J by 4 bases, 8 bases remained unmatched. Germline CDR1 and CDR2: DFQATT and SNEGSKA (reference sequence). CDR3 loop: CSARTLAGRGETQYF. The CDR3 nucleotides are TGCAGTGCTAGAACCCTAGCGGGGAGGGGAGAGACCCAGTACTTC.

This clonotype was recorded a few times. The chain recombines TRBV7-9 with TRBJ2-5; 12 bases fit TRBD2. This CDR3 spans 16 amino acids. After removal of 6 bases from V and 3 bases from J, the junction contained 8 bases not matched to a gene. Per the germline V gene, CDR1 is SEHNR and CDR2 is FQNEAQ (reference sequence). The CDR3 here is CASRPTSGRSEETQYF. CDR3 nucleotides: TGTGCCAGCAGACCGACTAGCGGGAGATCTGAAGAGACCCAGTACTTC.

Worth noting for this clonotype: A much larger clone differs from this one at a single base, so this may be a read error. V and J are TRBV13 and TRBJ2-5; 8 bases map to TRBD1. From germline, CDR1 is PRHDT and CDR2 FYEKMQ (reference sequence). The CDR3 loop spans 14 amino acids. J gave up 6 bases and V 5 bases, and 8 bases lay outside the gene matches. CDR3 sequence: CASSQGQVRKTQYF. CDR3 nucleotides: TGTGCCAGCAGCCAGGGACAGGTTAGGAAGACCCAGTACTTC.

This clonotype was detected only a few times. This CDR3 reads CSARTSRQETQYF. The CDR3 nucleotides read TGCAGTGCTAGGACTAGCAGACAAGAGACCCAGTACTTC. The chain recombines TRBV20-1 with TRBJ2-5; TRBD2 matches 7 bases. Losses at the gene ends were 3 bases for V and 2 bases for J; bases not matched to a gene: 3. CDR1 DFQATT and CDR2 SNEGSKA come from the germline V gene (reference sequence). The CDR3 spans 13 residues.

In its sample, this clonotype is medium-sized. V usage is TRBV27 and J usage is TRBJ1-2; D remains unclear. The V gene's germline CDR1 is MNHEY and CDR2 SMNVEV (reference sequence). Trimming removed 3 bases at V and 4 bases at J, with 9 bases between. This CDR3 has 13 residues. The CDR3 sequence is CASSFARSYGYTF. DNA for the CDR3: TGTGCCAGCAGTTTCGCCCGTAGCTATGGCTACACCTTC.

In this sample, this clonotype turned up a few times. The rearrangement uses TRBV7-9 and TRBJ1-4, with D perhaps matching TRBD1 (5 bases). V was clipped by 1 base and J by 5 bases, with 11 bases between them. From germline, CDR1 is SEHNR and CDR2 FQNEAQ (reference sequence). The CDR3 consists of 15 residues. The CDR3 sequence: CASSLVGTLNEKLFF. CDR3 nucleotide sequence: TGTGCCAGCAGCTTAGTCGGGACTTTGAATGAAAAACTGTTTTTT.

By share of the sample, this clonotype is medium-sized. CDR3 protein: CASSFQYRGYEQYF. The CDR3, as DNA: TGTGCCAGCAGCTTCCAATACAGGGGCTACGAGCAGTACTTC. V usage is TRBV13 and J usage is TRBJ2-7; TRBD1 aligns across 7 bases. With 3 bases clipped from V and 3 bases from J, the junction kept 5 bases outside the gene matches. The CDR3 is 14 residues long. CDR1 is PRHDT and CDR2 is FYEKMQ in the germline V gene (reference sequence).

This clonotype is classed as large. In DNA, the CDR3 is TGCAGCGTAACGACCGTGAACACTGAAGCTTTCTTT. This gives the protein CSVTTVNTEAFF. The rearrangement links TRBV29-1 to TRBJ1-1; D unresolved. CDR1 and CDR2 (germline): SQVTM, ANQGSEA. The CDR3 covers 12 residues. V lost 6 bases, J lost 0 bases, and 8 bases lay in between.

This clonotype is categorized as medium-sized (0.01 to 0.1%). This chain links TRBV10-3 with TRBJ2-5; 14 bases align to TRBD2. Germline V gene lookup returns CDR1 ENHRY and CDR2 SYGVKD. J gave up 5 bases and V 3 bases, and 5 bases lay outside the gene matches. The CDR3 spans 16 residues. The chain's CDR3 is CAISEGLAGGVETQYF. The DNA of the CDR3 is TGTGCCATCAGTGAAGGACTAGCGGGGGGCGTGGAGACCCAGTACTTC.

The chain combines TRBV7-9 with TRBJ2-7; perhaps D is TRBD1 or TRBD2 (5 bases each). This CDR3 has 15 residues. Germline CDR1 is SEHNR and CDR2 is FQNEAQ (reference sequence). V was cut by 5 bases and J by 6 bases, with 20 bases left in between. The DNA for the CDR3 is TGTGCCAGCAGCCTGGGACCGAGCGCTGTTGGCGAGCAGTACTTC. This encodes CASSLGPSAVGEQYF.

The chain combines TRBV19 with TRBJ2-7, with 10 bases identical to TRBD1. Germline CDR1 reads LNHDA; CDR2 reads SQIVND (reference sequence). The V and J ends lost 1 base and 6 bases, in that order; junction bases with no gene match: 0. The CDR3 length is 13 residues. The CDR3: CASSIGTGGEQYF. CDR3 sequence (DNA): TGTGCCAGTAGTATAGGGACAGGGGGCGAGCAGTACTTC.